The text below deals with one T cell receptor beta chain. The record originates from a study of blood T cell repertoires in COVID-19. Turning to the study itself: Samples of COVID-19 (acute and convalescent) were obtained from the United States, Italy and Spain. From T cells, B-cell-depleted T cells, or PBMCs came the material, which was cDNA or gDNA.

Those enrolled in Seattle joined during active infection and were followed longitudinally afterward. Authors' data handling: Quantification of nucleated cells was approximated via reference gene primer amplification. The data were produced by immunoSEQ multiplex PCR, yet TCRdb's version contains in-frame clones alone and is incomplete. D and trimming come from the DNA, and the V and J calls and clone size come from that table. The sample lists 150,000 or so clones; around 79% were seen once. This TCR was sampled from a woman aged 55-70 years with COVID-19, enrolled during active disease. The sequencing sample was made of peripheral blood.

CDR3 sequence: CASSGDSYGELFF. CDR3 DNA: TGTGCCAGCAGCGGCGACAGCTACGGGGAGCTGTTTTTT. The rearrangement uses TRBV2 and TRBJ2-2; weak D call: TRBD1 (5 bases). The V gene's germline CDR1 is SNHLY and CDR2 FYNNEI. The CDR3 extends over 13 amino acids. Trimming took 6 bases from V and 7 from J, leaving 12 bases between them.